The T cell receptor (beta chain) described here comes from a study of blood T cell repertoires in COVID-19 (TCRdb year 2020). Turning to the overall study: Collaborator samples came from the United States, Italy and Spain and covered acute and convalescent phases of COVID-19. HLA class I and class II types, where available, came from metadata supplied by the sample provider rather than from assay-based typing. Subjects who had been exposed to COVID-19, were actively infected with it, or had recovered from it provided the deeply sampled blood TCRbeta repertoires that made up the dataset. The samples were drawn from the first 160 participants of the ongoing ImmuneRACE study and from 1,254 subjects provided by 6 global collaborators. The material from the prospective study consisted of cDNA or gDNA derived from T cells, B-cell-depleted T cells, or PBMCs. The repertoires were released in a freely available public database intended as a resource for research on the immune response to SARS-CoV-2. Nearly every sample came with metadata listing a de-identified subject ID, COVID-19 status, age in years and sex. On the study overall, not on this receptor specifically: How much clinical and demographic metadata was included differed by source and by participant, and the metadata was provided uncurated.

Note on this clone: Its binding antigen is unknown. Per-nucleotide qualities are absent, and no much larger clonotype sits a single base away.

The CDR3 measures 17 amino acids from cysteine to phenylalanine. Left in the record is the CDR3 DNA by itself, 51 bases read in frame from the first base. From V the trimming removes 5 bases and from J it removes 3 bases, while the gene matches leave 13 bases of the junction unaccounted for. In the germline V gene (reference sequence), CDR1 corresponds to LNHDA and CDR2 to SQIVND. The collaborating institutions used their own protocols to collect whole blood in K2EDTA tubes. For TCRbeta analysis, collaborators shipped samples as frozen whole blood, isolated PBMCs, or DNA extracted from either of those sample types. TCRbeta CDR3 regions were amplified from genomic DNA using the immunoSEQ Assay, a bias-controlled multiplex PCR. The study's processing was this. Within the assay, amplification of reference gene primers was used to estimate how many nucleated cells each sample contained. Sequence reads were collapsed and filtered to measure the absolute abundance of every unique TCRbeta CDR3 rearrangement. For each sample, productive Simpson clonality was calculated as the square root of Simpson's diversity index over productive rearrangements. TCRdb re-hosts the immuneACCESS table, in-frame sequences only. Its copies lack some clones; in the studies checked, an unresolved V gene accounts for under half of them, and the cause for the rest is not known. That table supplies the V and J calls and clone size; D and trimming were determined from the DNA. The sample contains tens of thousands of clones, 75% to 90% of them found a single time. Of the sample, 4% to 6% is held by the ten largest clones.

The V and J genes are TRBV19 and TRBJ2-1; 7 middle bases align to TRBD2. Sequenced sample: peripheral blood. This TCR was recovered from a woman between 65 and 79 years old with acute or convalescent COVID-19. In nucleotide form, the sequence is TGTGCCAGTAGTGTCTTGGGAACTAGCGCTTTCTACAATGAGCAGTTCTTC. This sequence encodes CASSVLGTSAFYNEQFF.